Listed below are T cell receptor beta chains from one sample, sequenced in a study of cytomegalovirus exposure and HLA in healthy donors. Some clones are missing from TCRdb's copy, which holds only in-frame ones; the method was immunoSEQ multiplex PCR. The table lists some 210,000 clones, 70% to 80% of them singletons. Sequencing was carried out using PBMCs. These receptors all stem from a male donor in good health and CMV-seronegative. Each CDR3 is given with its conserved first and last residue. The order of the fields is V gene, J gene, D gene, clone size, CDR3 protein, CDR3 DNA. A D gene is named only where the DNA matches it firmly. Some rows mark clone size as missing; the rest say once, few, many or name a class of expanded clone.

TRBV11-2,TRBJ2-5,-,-,CASSLARQPQETQYF,TGTGCCAGCAGCTTAGCAAGACAACCTCAAGAGACCCAGTACTTC
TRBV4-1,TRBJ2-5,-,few,CASSQDGMWRDSETQYF,TGCGCCAGCAGCCAAGATGGTATGTGGAGGGATTCGGAGACCCAGTACTTC
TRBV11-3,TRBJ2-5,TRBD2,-,CASSLGTSGQETQYF,TGTGCCAGCAGCTTAGGGACTAGCGGGCAAGAGACCCAGTACTTC
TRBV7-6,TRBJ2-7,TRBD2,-,CASSAGAAGLVTYEQYF,TGTGCCAGCAGTGCGGGGGCAGCGGGACTAGTCACCTACGAGCAGTACTTC
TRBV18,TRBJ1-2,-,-,CASSPRAANYGYTF,TGTGCCAGCTCACCACGCGCGGCGAACTATGGCTACACCTTC
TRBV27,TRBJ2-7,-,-,CASRSGGSYEQYF,TGTGCCAGCAGGTCCGGGGGTTCCTACGAGCAGTACTTC
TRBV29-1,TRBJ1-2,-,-,CSVEPQGPYGYTF,TGCAGCGTTGAACCACAGGGTCCCTATGGCTACACCTTC
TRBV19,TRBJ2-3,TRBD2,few,CASGLAGVDTQYF,TGTGCCAGCGGACTAGCGGGAGTAGATACGCAGTATTTT
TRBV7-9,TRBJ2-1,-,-,CAIHFIAGSNNEQFF,TGTGCCATCCACTTTATCGCGGGGTCGAACAATGAGCAGTTCTTC
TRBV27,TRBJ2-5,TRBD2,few,CARSRGREETQYF,TGTGCCAGGAGTCGCGGGAGGGAAGAGACCCAGTACTTC
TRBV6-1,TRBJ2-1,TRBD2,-,CASSESGRALGEQFF,TGTGCCAGCAGTGAAAGCGGGAGGGCGTTGGGTGAGCAGTTCTTC
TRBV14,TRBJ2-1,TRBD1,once,CASSQRQGGHYNEQFF,TGTGCCAGCAGCCAAAGACAGGGTGGCCACTACAATGAGCAGTTCTTC
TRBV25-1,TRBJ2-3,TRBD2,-,CASSEGLAGGPSDTQYF,TGTGCCAGCAGTGAAGGACTAGCGGGAGGACCTTCGGATACGCAGTATTTT
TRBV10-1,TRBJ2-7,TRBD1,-,CASSYSRDRGLYEQYF,TGCGCCAGCAGCTATTCCCGGGACAGGGGGCTCTACGAGCAGTACTTC
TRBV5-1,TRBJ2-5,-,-,CASSLSKQETQYF,TGCGCCAGCAGCTTGAGCAAGCAAGAGACCCAGTACTTC
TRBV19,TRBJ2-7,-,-,CASSTGRLYEQYF,TGTGCCAGTAGTACTGGCAGGCTCTACGAGCAGTACTTC
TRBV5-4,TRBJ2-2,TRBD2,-,CASSFHPAGVPGELFF,TGTGCCAGCAGCTTCCACCCGGCGGGAGTCCCCGGGGAGCTGTTTTTT
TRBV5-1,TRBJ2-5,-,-,CASSSNVAAETQYF,TGCGCCAGCAGCTCGAATGTAGCGGCGGAGACCCAGTACTTC
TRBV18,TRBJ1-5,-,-,CASSPLVGPLNQPQHF,TGTGCCAGCTCCCCTCTCGTGGGGCCCCTCAATCAGCCCCAGCATTTT
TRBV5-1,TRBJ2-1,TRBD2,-,CASSSQRASGSLTDEQFF,TGCGCCAGCAGCTCCCAACGGGCTAGCGGGAGTTTAACCGATGAGCAGTTCTTC